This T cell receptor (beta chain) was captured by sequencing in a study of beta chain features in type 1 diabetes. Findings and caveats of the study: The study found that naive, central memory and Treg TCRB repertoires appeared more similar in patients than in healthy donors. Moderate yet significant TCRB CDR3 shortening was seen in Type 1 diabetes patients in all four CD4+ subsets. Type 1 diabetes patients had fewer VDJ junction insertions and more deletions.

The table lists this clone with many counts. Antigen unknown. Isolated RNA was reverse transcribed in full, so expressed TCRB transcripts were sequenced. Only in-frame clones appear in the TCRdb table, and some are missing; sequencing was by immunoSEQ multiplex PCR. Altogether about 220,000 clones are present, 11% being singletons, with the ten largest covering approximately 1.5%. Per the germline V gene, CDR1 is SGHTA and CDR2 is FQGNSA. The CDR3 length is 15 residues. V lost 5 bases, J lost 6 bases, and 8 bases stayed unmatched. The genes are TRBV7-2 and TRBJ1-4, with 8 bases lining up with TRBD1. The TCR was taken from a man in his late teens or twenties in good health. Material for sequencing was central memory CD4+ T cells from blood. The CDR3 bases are TGTGCCAGCAGCCAAAGGACAGGGCGGGATGAAAAACTGTTTTTT. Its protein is CASSQRTGRDEKLFF. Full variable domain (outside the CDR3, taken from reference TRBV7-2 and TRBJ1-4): GAGVSQSPSNKVTEKGKDVELRCDPISGHTALYWYRQSLGQGLEFLIYFQGNSAPDKSGLPSDRFSAERTGGSVSTLTIQRTQQEDSAVYLCASSQRTGRDEKLFFGSGTQLSVL.